Below, 32 T cell receptor beta chains from the same sample are listed, as sequenced in a study of T cells after yellow fever vaccination. Each CDR3 protein gets one entry after TCRdb re-called the 5' RACE reads with MiXCR. The sample holds about 340,000 distinct CDR3 sequences, around 12% seen once. Sample: CD4+ T cells sorted from PBMCs, taken 15 days after the yellow fever booster vaccination. Every receptor here comes from a man younger than 35 who received the YFV17D yellow fever vaccine.

This clonotype showed up just a few times. The rearrangement links TRBV12-3 or TRBV12-4 to TRBJ2-2; D is perhaps TRBD1 (5 bases). V lost 2 bases and J 4 bases, leaving 11 bases between the germline ends. The CDR3 consists of 15 residues. The CDR3 DNA follows: TGTGCCAGCAGTTTATCGCAGGGCCCCACCGGGGAGCTGTTTTTT. Translation gives CASSLSQGPTGELFF.

A few counts support this clonotype. The J gene is TRBJ2-7, the V gene TRBV3-1, with D unresolved. V was trimmed by 3 bases and J by 7 bases, leaving 13 bases between them. CDR3 size: 13 residues. In germline, CDR1 is LGHDT, CDR2 YNNKEL (reference sequence). The CDR3 sequence: CASSQGSQSEQYV. For the CDR3, the DNA is TGTGCCAGCAGCCAGGGGTCTCAATCGGAGCAGTACGTC.

This clonotype was seen a few times. V usage is TRBV12-3 or TRBV12-4 and J usage is TRBJ2-1; D might be TRBD2 (5 bases). V was shortened by 5 bases and J by 9 bases, with 11 bases between the two germline ends. There are 12 residues in the CDR3. Written as DNA, the CDR3 is TGTGCCAGCAGTCCTAGCTTGGTTGAGCAGTTCTTC. It specifies CASSPSLVEQFF.

This clonotype was seen many times. The chain combines TRBV9 with TRBJ2-7; maybe TRBD1 (5 bases). The CDR3 is 13 residues long. Germline V gene lookup returns CDR1 SGDLS and CDR2 YYNGEE. V lost 0 bases and J lost 6, with 10 bases in between. In nucleotides, the CDR3 is TGTGCCAGCAGCGTAGTAGGGGTCGGCGAGCAGTACTTC. The encoded protein is CASSVVGVGEQYF.

The chain carries TRBV6-2 or TRBV6-3 and TRBJ1-1, with a weak D call TRBD1 (6 bases). Trimming cost V 2 bases and J 1 base, with 17 bases left between them. In germline, CDR1 is MNHEY, CDR2 SVGEGT. There are 17 residues in the CDR3. The CDR3 DNA reads as TGTGCCAGCAGTTACCACCCAGGGGCACTTCAGAACACTGAAGCTTTCTTT. Translation: CASSYHPGALQNTEAFF.

This clonotype was seen more than once but under ten times. The chain uses TRBV9 and TRBJ1-2, with a weak D call TRBD1 (5 bases). V lost 4 bases and J lost 6, with 13 bases in between. The CDR3 contains 13 residues. The germline V gene encodes CDR1 SGDLS and CDR2 YYNGEE. The CDR3 reads CASSWGGGDGYTF. Written as DNA, the CDR3 is TGTGCCAGCAGCTGGGGGGGAGGGGATGGCTACACCTTC.

The chain employs TRBV18 and TRBJ1-1; 7 nucleotides align to TRBD1. Trimming took 3 bases from V and 6 from J; bases not matched to a gene: 13. Germline-derived CDR1 and CDR2 are KGHSH and LQKENI. This CDR3 has 16 amino acids. The CDR3 protein is CASSPAPGQRVAEAFF. CDR3 bases: TGTGCCAGCTCACCTGCCCCGGGACAGAGGGTTGCTGAAGCTTTCTTT.

In its sample, this clonotype was seen many times. The junction shows a germline mismatch at one end, possibly a read error. The genes are TRBV12-3 or TRBV12-4 and TRBJ2-7; 7 nucleotides align to TRBD1. The CDR3 has 14 amino acids. The CDR3 nucleotides read TGTGCCAGCACTTTAGGGACAGCTCGAGACGAGCAGTACTTC. Translation gives CASTLGTARDEQYF.

The V call is TRBV12-3 or TRBV12-4, the J call TRBJ2-3; D gene ambiguous. Trimming removed 6 bases from V and 8 bases from J, with 15 bases in between. The CDR3 is 13 amino acids. The CDR3 loop reads CASSLHEASTQYF. The CDR3, as DNA: TGTGCCAGCAGCCTTCACGAGGCTAGTACGCAGTATTTT.

The chain links TRBV10-3 to TRBJ2-3, with TRBD1 as a possible D gene (5 bases). Germline values: CDR1 ENHRY, CDR2 SYGVKD. The length of the CDR3 is 15 residues. V was pared by 3 bases and J by 1 base, with 11 bases between. The CDR3, as DNA: TGTGCCATCAGTGACATGGGGCTCGGCACAGATACGCAGTATTTT. It specifies CAISDMGLGTDTQYF.

This clonotype came up many times. The CDR3 region is CATSRGKVTGELFF. The CDR3 DNA sequence: TGTGCCACCAGCAGAGGGAAGGTCACCGGGGAGCTGTTTTTT. The chain carries TRBV15 and TRBJ2-2, with D unclear. Trimming stripped 1 base from V and 4 bases from J, with 7 bases between. Germline CDR1 and CDR2: LNHNV and YYDKDF (reference sequence). CDR3 length equals 14 residues.

This clonotype showed up just a few times. V and J are TRBV5-1 and TRBJ2-1, with 9 bases lining up with TRBD1. The germline V gene has CDR1 SGHRS and CDR2 YFSETQ. This CDR3 contains 14 residues. J was trimmed by 5 bases and V by 2 bases; bases with no gene match: 2. CDR3 bases: TGCGCCAGCAGCTTAAGGACAGGGGACAATGAGCAGTTCTTC. Its protein is CASSLRTGDNEQFF.

J is TRBJ1-1 and V is TRBV12-3 or TRBV12-4; D is perhaps TRBD1 (6 bases). Trimming took 5 bases from V and 5 from J, leaving 18 bases between them. The CDR3 length is 15 residues. CDR3 amino acids: CASSGSGTRGTEAFF. In DNA, the CDR3 is TGTGCCAGCAGTGGATCCGGGACAAGGGGGACTGAAGCTTTCTTT.

The chain employs TRBV7-7 and TRBJ2-2, with D perhaps TRBD1 or TRBD2 (6 bases each). The CDR3 runs 15 residues. Per the germline V gene, CDR1 is SSHAT and CDR2 is FNYEAQ (reference sequence). V was cut by 5 bases and J by 4 bases, with 14 bases left in between. The CDR3 loop reads CASSPPGARTGELFF. The CDR3 region has the DNA TGTGCCAGCAGCCCCCCGGGGGCGCGCACCGGGGAGCTGTTTTTT. Complete variable domain (other parts from reference TRBV7-7 and TRBJ2-2): GAGVSQSPRYKVTKRGQDVTLRCDPISSHATLYWYQQALGQGPEFLTYFNYEAQPDKSGLPSDRFSAERPEGSISTLTIQRTEQRDSAMYRCASSPPGARTGELFFGEGSRLTVL.

In its sample, this clonotype was seen a few times. The chain links TRBV12-3 or TRBV12-4 to TRBJ2-1; weak D call: TRBD2 (6 bases). This CDR3 is 13 amino acids long. V was clipped by 7 bases and J by 8 bases, with 15 bases between them. The CDR3 loop is CASTPSASDEQFF. The CDR3 DNA reads as TGTGCCAGCACCCCCTCGGCTAGCGATGAGCAGTTCTTC.

This clonotype was counted only a few times. The V gene is TRBV9, the J gene TRBJ1-5, with a tentative D call TRBD1 (6 bases). From germline, CDR1 is SGDLS and CDR2 YYNGEE. CDR3 length: 16 amino acids. Trimming stripped 2 bases from V and 6 bases from J, with 18 bases between. The CDR3 bases are TGTGCCAGCAGCGTCACCGACAGGATAGGTGGTCAGCCCCAGCATTTT. Translation: CASSVTDRIGGQPQHF.

The chain couples TRBV6-5 to TRBJ1-2; 9 bases match TRBD1. The V gene end was trimmed by 5 bases and the J gene end by 5 bases; junction bases not matched to a gene: 6. Germline V gene sequence: CDR1 MNHEY, CDR2 SVGAGI. The CDR3 totals 14 residues. CDR3 DNA sequence: TGTGCCAGCAGTGGGGGGGGACAGGGATATGGCTACACCTTC. Its protein product is CASSGGGQGYGYTF.

This chain uses TRBV4-3 with TRBJ1-4; TRBD1 is a possible D gene (5 bases). Trimming left V 4 bases short and J 2 bases short, with 14 bases between. This CDR3 spans 16 amino acids. Germline CDR1 and CDR2: LGHNA and YSLEER. CDR3 DNA sequence: TGCGCCAGCAGCCGGCTAGGGGAGGGTACTAATGAAAAACTGTTTTTT. It is translated as CASSRLGEGTNEKLFF.

V is TRBV5-1 and J is TRBJ1-4; D might be TRBD1 (6 bases). V lost 0 bases to trimming and J lost 6 bases, with 12 bases between them. Looked up from germline, CDR1 is SGHRS and CDR2 is YFSETQ. The CDR3 has 15 residues. DNA for the CDR3: TGCGCCAGCAGCTTGGGAGCCGAGGGGGATGAAAAACTGTTTTTT. Protein sequence: CASSLGAEGDEKLFF.

The chain recombines TRBV10-3 with TRBJ2-3; D is uncertain. Trimming took 3 bases from V and 0 from J, leaving 7 bases between them. This CDR3 is 14 amino acids long. In germline, CDR1 is ENHRY, CDR2 SYGVKD. This CDR3 reads CAISELGSTDTQYF. In nucleotides, the CDR3 is TGTGCCATCAGTGAACTGGGGAGCACAGATACGCAGTATTTT.

The chain couples TRBV3-1 to TRBJ2-2; TRBD2 is a possible D gene (5 bases). The germline gives CDR1 LGHDT, CDR2 YNNKEL (reference sequence). V was cut by 2 bases and J by 6 bases, with 13 bases left in between. The CDR3 spans 15 residues. In DNA, the CDR3 is TGTGCCAGCAGCCAACCGACCCCGCGGGCCGGGGAGCTGTTTTTT. Translation: CASSQPTPRAGELFF.

This clonotype was detected only a few times. The chain has TRBV6-6 and TRBJ2-2; weak D call: TRBD1 (5 bases). Trimming pared 6 bases from V and 4 bases from J, leaving 12 bases between. CDR1 and CDR2 (germline): MNHNY, SVGAGI (reference sequence). This CDR3 has 14 residues. The CDR3 DNA sequence: TGTGCCAGCAGGCACAGGCGAGGCACCGGGGAGCTGTTTTTT. It encodes CASRHRRGTGELFF.

The rearrangement joins TRBV10-1 to TRBJ2-1, with 15 bases that match TRBD2. The CDR3 extends over 16 amino acids. CDR1 WNHNN and CDR2 SYGVQD come from the germline V gene (reference sequence). V lost 3 bases to trimming and J lost 7 bases; unmatched junction nucleotides: 4. CDR3 coding DNA: TGCGCCAGCAGTGAAGGGACTAGCGGGGGGCTAAATGAGCAGTTCTTC. Its protein is CASSEGTSGGLNEQFF.

The gene calls are TRBV10-3 and TRBJ1-6; a possible D gene is TRBD1 (5 bases). V lost 7 bases to trimming and J lost 7 bases, with 11 bases between them. Germline CDR1 ENHRY, CDR2 SYGVKD. The CDR3 has 13 residues. As DNA, the CDR3 is TGTGCCATCACCGACAGTCTCAATTCACCCCTCCACTTT. Translating gives CAITDSLNSPLHF.

A remark on this clonotype: This could be a read error, since a much larger clone is one nucleotide away. The genes are TRBV10-3 and TRBJ2-5, with D tentatively TRBD1 (5 bases). The germline V gene has CDR1 ENHRY and CDR2 SYGVKD. The CDR3 consists of 14 residues. Trimming removed 3 bases at V and 4 bases at J, with 12 bases between. The CDR3, as DNA: TGTGCCATCAGTGACTACAGGTCTCTAGAGACCCAGTACTTC. Protein product: CAISDYRSLETQYF.

This clonotype was detected only a few times. The chain combines TRBV9 with TRBJ1-2; TRBD1 agrees at 8 bases. This CDR3 region has 15 residues. V shed 4 bases and J 1 base; nucleotides not matched to a gene: 6. Germline CDR1 SGDLS, CDR2 YYNGEE. CDR3 nucleotide sequence: TGTGCCAGCAGCCCACGGACAGGGTATAACTATGGCTACACCTTC. As protein: CASSPRTGYNYGYTF.

This clonotype was seen ten or more times. The V call is TRBV12-3 or TRBV12-4, the J call TRBJ2-5; D is ambiguous. The CDR3 extends over 13 amino acids. Trimming left V 2 bases short and J 3 bases short, with 7 bases between. Here the CDR3 DNA reads TGTGCCAGCAGTTTATACCTTGAAGAGACCCAGTACTTC. It encodes CASSLYLEETQYF.

The table lists this clonotype with many counts. This rearrangement joins TRBV7-9 to TRBJ2-1, with 10 bases identical to TRBD2. Germline assignment: CDR1 SEHNR and CDR2 FQNEAQ (reference sequence). This CDR3 is built from 16 residues. V lost 3 bases and J lost 6; bases outside the gene matches: 8. CDR3 bases: TGTGCCAGCAGCTTCCGCGGACTAGCGGAGAGCAATGAGCAGTTCTTC. It translates to CASSFRGLAESNEQFF.

This chain uses TRBV7-8 with TRBJ2-5; D tentatively reads TRBD1 or TRBD2 (5 bases each). Germline V gives CDR1 SGHVS, CDR2 FQNEAQ. The V gene lost 2 bases and the J gene lost 5 bases, with 18 bases spanning the gap. The CDR3 consists of 16 residues. The DNA for the CDR3 is TGTGCCAGCAGCTTAAGCTGGGACGTTCGCACCGAGACCCAGTACTTC. This codes for CASSLSWDVRTETQYF.

This clonotype showed up just a few times. The chain employs TRBV4-2 and TRBJ2-3, with 10 bases lining up with TRBD1. There are 19 residues in the CDR3. The V gene end was trimmed by 4 bases and the J gene end by 0 bases; junction bases not matched to a gene: 13. The germline V gene encodes CDR1 LGHNA and CDR2 YNFKEQ. Here the CDR3 DNA reads TGTGCCAGCAGCCGCCGACAGGGGGCATTACAAACTAGCACAGATACGCAGTATTTT. Translated: CASSRRQGALQTSTDTQYF.

The rearrangement uses TRBV3-1 and TRBJ2-1, with 8 bases that match TRBD2. The germline CDR1 and CDR2 sequences are LGHDT and YNNKEL (reference sequence). J lost 8 bases, V lost 4 bases, and 19 bases had no gene match. The CDR3 has 18 amino acids. This CDR3 reads CASSLRVRGAMFSHEQFF. CDR3 nucleotides: TGTGCCAGCAGCCTCCGTGTGCGGGGGGCTATGTTCTCCCATGAGCAGTTCTTC.

This clonotype was seen more than once but under ten times. The genes are TRBV4-2 and TRBJ2-5; unclear D gene. CDR3 length equals 14 residues. Germline V gives CDR1 LGHNA, CDR2 YNFKEQ. The V gene lost 0 bases and the J gene lost 1 base, with 6 bases spanning the gap. In DNA form, the CDR3 reads TGTGCCAGCAGCCAAGAGCGGTTCCAAGAGACCCAGTACTTC. Amino acids: CASSQERFQETQYF.